Shown below are 8 T cell receptor beta chains from a single sample sequenced in a study of cytomegalovirus exposure and HLA in healthy donors. A multiplex PCR was run with 60 Vbeta primers and 13 Jbeta primers. Generated by immunoSEQ multiplex PCR, the TCRdb table keeps only in-frame clones and is missing some. This table holds 210,000 or so clones, 77% found once. The sequenced material came from PBMCs. The receptor set was obtained from a woman in her 30s in good health and CMV-seropositive.

This clone appeared a few times. The rearrangement joins TRBV11-1 to TRBJ1-1; D remains unclear. V was cut by 4 bases and J by 5 bases, with 11 bases left in between. This CDR3 has 13 amino acids. Germline CDR1 SGHAT, CDR2 FQDESV (reference sequence). CDR3 sequence reads: CASSSDRGTEAFF. The CDR3, as DNA: TGTGCCAGCAGCTCGGATCGAGGAACTGAAGCTTTCTTT.

V and J are TRBV5-1 and TRBJ1-5; D remains unclear. Trimming took 5 bases from V and 5 from J, leaving 11 bases between them. Germline V lookup: CDR1 SGHRS, CDR2 YFSETQ. CDR3 length equals 13 residues. CDR3 protein: CASRWREDQPQHF. The CDR3 coding sequence is TGCGCCAGCAGATGGAGGGAGGATCAGCCCCAGCATTTT.

The J gene is TRBJ1-5, the V gene TRBV7-2; D might be TRBD1 (6 bases). V gave up 3 bases and J gave up 5 bases, with 11 bases separating them. This CDR3 region has 14 residues. Per the germline V gene, CDR1 is SGHTA and CDR2 is FQGNSA. The CDR3: CASSLQGLDQPQHF. CDR3 DNA: TGTGCCAGCAGCTTGCAGGGGTTGGATCAGCCCCAGCATTTT.

The chain links TRBV2 to TRBJ2-5; 7 bases align to TRBD2. CDR3 length: 15 amino acids. V trimming: 6 bases; J trimming: 5 bases; junction bases outside the gene matches: 12. CDR1 and CDR2 (germline): SNHLY, FYNNEI. CDR3: CASSPVRAGDETQYF. The CDR3 region has the DNA TGTGCCAGCAGCCCCGTAAGGGCGGGGGATGAGACCCAGTACTTC.

The genes are TRBV7-2 and TRBJ1-1, with a tentative D call TRBD1 (6 bases). CDR3 size: 14 residues. CDR1 and CDR2 from the germline V gene are SGHTA and FQGNSA. V was clipped by 0 bases and J by 5 bases, with 10 bases between them. CDR3 sequence: CASSLAATGTEAFF. The CDR3 DNA sequence: TGTGCCAGCAGCTTAGCGGCAACAGGGACTGAAGCTTTCTTT. Variable domain in full (rest from reference TRBV7-2 and TRBJ1-1): GAGVSQSPSNKVTEKGKDVELRCDPISGHTALYWYRQSLGQGLEFLIYFQGNSAPDKSGLPSDRFSAERTGGSVSTLTIQRTQQEDSAVYLCASSLAATGTEAFFGQGTRLTVV.

This sequence joins TRBV5-1 and TRBJ2-3, with 8 positions matching TRBD1. There are 15 residues in the CDR3. Per the germline V gene, CDR1 is SGHRS and CDR2 is YFSETQ. The V segment lost 5 bases and the J segment 1 base; nucleotides outside the gene matches: 6. The CDR3 loop reads CASRRQGLGTDTQYF. CDR3 DNA sequence: TGCGCCAGCAGAAGACAGGGGCTTGGCACAGATACGCAGTATTTT.

The chain employs TRBV30 and TRBJ2-7, with a weak D call TRBD2 (6 bases). Deletions cut 3 bases from V and 8 bases from J, with 20 bases between. The CDR3 loop spans 14 amino acids. CDR1 is GTSNPN, CDR2 SVGIG, per germline (reference sequence). CDR3 nucleotides: TGTGCCTGGAGCGACGGGAGTGGCTCGGTAAAGCAGTACTTC. Its protein is CAWSDGSGSVKQYF.

The chain carries TRBV6-6 and TRBJ2-5, with D hard to call. The CDR3 loop spans 13 amino acids. Germline V gene lookup returns CDR1 MNHNY and CDR2 SVGAGI (reference sequence). V dropped 6 bases and J dropped 2 bases, with 10 bases sitting between them. The CDR3 reads CASSARSQETQYF. CDR3 bases: TGTGCCAGCAGCGCCAGGTCGCAAGAGACCCAGTACTTC.